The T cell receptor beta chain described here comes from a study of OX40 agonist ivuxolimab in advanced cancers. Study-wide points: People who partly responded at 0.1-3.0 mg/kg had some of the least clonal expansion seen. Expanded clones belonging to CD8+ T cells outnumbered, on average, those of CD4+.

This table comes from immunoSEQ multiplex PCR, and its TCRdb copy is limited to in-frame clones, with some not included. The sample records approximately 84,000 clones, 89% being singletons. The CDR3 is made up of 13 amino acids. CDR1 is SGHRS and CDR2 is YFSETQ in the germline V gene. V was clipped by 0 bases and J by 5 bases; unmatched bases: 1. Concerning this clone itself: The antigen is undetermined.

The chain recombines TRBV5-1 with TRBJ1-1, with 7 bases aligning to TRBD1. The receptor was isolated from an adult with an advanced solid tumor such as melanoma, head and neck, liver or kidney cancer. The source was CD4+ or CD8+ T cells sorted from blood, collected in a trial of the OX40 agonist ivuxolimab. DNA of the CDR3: TGCGCCAGCAGCTTGGAACAGGGGACTGAAGCTTTCTTT. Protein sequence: CASSLEQGTEAFF.